This T cell receptor beta chain was profiled in a study of immune cell composition in non-small cell lung cancer. V was pared by 2 bases and J by 4 bases, with 7 bases of the junction left unmatched. The CDR3 is 17 amino acids. Per germline, CDR1 SGHTA and CDR2 FQGNSA. Study-wide results and limits: Tumour TCR-beta clonality was not significantly tied to smoking pack-years. Top 10 clone scores and clonality were higher in squamous than adenocarcinoma. Tumour-associated clones >0.5% occurred in roughly 30% of adenocarcinomas, approximately 74% of squamous.

About this clone itself: Antigen specificity is unknown.

Assay: immunoSEQ multiplex PCR; the TCRdb copy retains only in-frame clones and omits some. The sample shows about 15,000 clones, about two thirds of them seen only once. This clonotype was obtained from a human donor with non-small cell lung cancer. V usage is TRBV7-2 and J usage is TRBJ2-1; 11 bases are shared with TRBD2. Sequences were obtained from lung tumor tissue. CDR3 DNA sequence: TGTGCCAGCAGCTTACAGACTAGCGGGGTACGTTACAATGAGCAGTTCTTC. Protein sequence: CASSLQTSGVRYNEQFF.